This TCR beta chain was recovered during a study of cytomegalovirus exposure and HLA in healthy donors. Whole-study results and caveats: Differences between HLA loci emerged in a later analysis of TCR association rates, with DRB1 most and HLA-C fewest. The study found most TCR sequences rare, yet found some public TCRs in many donors. An assumption of roughly uniform sequencing depth across donors underlay the presence/absence analyses. When the data were analyzed later, several of the most significant clusters appeared to be linked to common viral pathogens.

Amplification used 60 Vbeta primers and 13 Jbeta primers. Profiling relied on immunoSEQ multiplex PCR, and the TCRdb table lists in-frame clones only, not all of them. The sample lists around 150,000 clones, almost 85% occurring once. Concerning this clone: The antigen remains unidentified. A far larger clone is off by one base, so a read error is likely.

The CDR3 is 21 amino acids. J lost 2 bases, V lost 5 bases, and 24 bases had no gene match. CDR1 is LNHDA and CDR2 is SQIVND in the germline V gene (reference sequence). The rearrangement uses TRBV19 and TRBJ2-3, with 8 bases that match TRBD2. The sequence was collected from a man aged 25-40 years in good health and CMV-seropositive. Sequences were obtained from PBMCs. CDR3 nucleotides: TGTGCCAGTAGTCCTACTCCCGGGACTGGCGGGAGGCCCGCGTACACAGATACGCAGTATTTT. It encodes CASSPTPGTGGRPAYTDTQYF.